This TCR beta chain was sequenced for a study of tumor-infiltrating lymphocytes in primary liver carcinoma. Overall study context: Sample counts of productive TCRbeta reads spanned roughly 3.5 to 8 million; these counts were similar across tissue types. Study-wide findings and caveats: The difference in top-250-clone fraction between tumors and blood was significant, favoring tumors (p = 0.039).

This clonotype was counted many times. Its antigen is unknown. Trimming removed 0 bases at V and 10 bases at J, with 8 bases between. There are 12 residues in the CDR3. Germline assignment: CDR1 SGHRS and CDR2 YFSETQ. Co-extraction yielded RNA and DNA from around 20-30 mg of unsorted bulk tissue. By surgical resection, the patients were treated for their primary liver carcinoma. TCR beta cDNA came from approximately 0.55 ug total RNA, primed with a constant-region primer. Library construction for TCR beta comprised three nested multiplex PCR rounds performed with slightly modified ARM-PCR. PCR rounds one and two used TRBV1-TRBV30 forward primers with a C-beta reverse primer for around 10 cycles each. Via MiXCR, TCRdb re-called the multiplex PCR reads, giving one row per CDR3 protein. Of under 200,000 distinct CDR3 sequences listed, approximately 86% were seen once; the top ten hold 15% to 20%.

The chain combines TRBV5-1 with TRBJ2-1; D possibly corresponds to TRBD1 (5 bases). This receptor was taken from a man aged 35 to 55 with primary liver carcinoma and hepatitis B virus infection. The specimen was tumor tissue from primary liver carcinoma. CDR3: CASSLVRAEQFF. The DNA for the CDR3 is TGCGCCAGCAGCTTGGTCAGGGCCGAGCAGTTCTTC.